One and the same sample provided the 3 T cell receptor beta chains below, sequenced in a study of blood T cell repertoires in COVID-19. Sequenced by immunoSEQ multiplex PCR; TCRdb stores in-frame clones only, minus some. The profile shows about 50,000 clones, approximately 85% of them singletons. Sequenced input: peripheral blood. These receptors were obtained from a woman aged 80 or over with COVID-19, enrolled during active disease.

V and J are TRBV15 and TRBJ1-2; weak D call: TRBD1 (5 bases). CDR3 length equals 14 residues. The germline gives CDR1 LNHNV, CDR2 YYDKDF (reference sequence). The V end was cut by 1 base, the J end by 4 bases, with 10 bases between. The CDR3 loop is CATSRVARAYGYTF. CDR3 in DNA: TGTGCCACCAGCAGAGTGGCCAGGGCCTATGGCTACACCTTC.

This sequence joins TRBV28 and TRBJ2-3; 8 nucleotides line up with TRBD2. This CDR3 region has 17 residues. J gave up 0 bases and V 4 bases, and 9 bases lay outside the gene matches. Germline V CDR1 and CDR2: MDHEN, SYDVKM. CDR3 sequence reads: CASSSSGGRTSTDTQYF. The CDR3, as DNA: TGTGCCAGCAGTTCCTCGGGGGGGCGAACTAGCACAGATACGCAGTATTTT.

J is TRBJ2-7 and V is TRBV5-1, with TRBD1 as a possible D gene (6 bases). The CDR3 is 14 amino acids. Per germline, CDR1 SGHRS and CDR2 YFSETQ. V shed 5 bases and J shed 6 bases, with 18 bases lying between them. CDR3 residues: CASSSGVPYPEQYF. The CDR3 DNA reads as TGCGCCAGCAGTTCAGGGGTCCCTTATCCCGAGCAGTACTTC.